This entry lists 31 T cell receptor beta chains sequenced from one sample in a study of blood T cells in healthy people across ages. PCR was performed a second time for about 6 to 11 cycles using a sample-barcoded 5' primer and a J-beta primer mix. From the 5' RACE reads, TCRdb called clonotypes with MiXCR, one entry per CDR3 protein. Of 550,000 to 750,000 distinct CDR3 sequences in the sample, around 20% were seen once. Sequencing input: blood. These TCRs come from a man in his sixties or seventies in good health.

The chain has TRBV5-1 and TRBJ1-4; 8 nucleotides match TRBD1. V lost 0 bases to trimming and J lost 8 bases; unmatched junction nucleotides: 9. CDR1 SGHRS and CDR2 YFSETQ come from the germline V gene. This CDR3 is 16 amino acids long. CDR3 bases: TGCGCCAGCAGCTTGGCCTCGACAGGGGTAGGAGAAAAACTGTTTTTT. Encoded protein: CASSLASTGVGEKLFF.

This clonotype was detected a few times. This chain connects TRBV18 to TRBJ1-1, with 7 bases identical to TRBD1. V trimming: 1 base; J trimming: 3 bases; junction bases outside the gene matches: 8. There are 16 residues in the CDR3. Germline values: CDR1 KGHSH, CDR2 LQKENI. CDR3 sequence reads: CASSPQGGGVHTEAFF. DNA of the CDR3: TGTGCCAGCTCACCACAGGGAGGGGGCGTACACACTGAAGCTTTCTTT.

Turning to this clonotype: One junction end does not reproduce the germline sequence, and a read error may be involved. The J gene is TRBJ2-5, the V gene TRBV12-3 or TRBV12-4; no clear D gene. This CDR3 comprises 14 residues. The CDR3 here is CASSFSRNQQTQYF. In DNA, the CDR3 is TGTGCCAGCAGTTTCTCACGAAACCAACAGACCCAGTACTTC.

The genes are TRBV20-1 and TRBJ1-2; D is possibly TRBD1 (6 bases). Germline V gene data show CDR1 as DFQATT and CDR2 as SNEGSKA (reference sequence). The length of the CDR3 is 13 residues. Trimming took off 1 base at V and 2 bases at J, with 8 bases between the two ends. The CDR3: CSARVTGNYGYTF. CDR3 nucleotide sequence: TGCAGTGCTAGAGTAACAGGGAACTATGGCTACACCTTC.

This clonotype showed up just a few times. At one of its ends the junction is not consistent with the germline gene, which may arise from a read error. The gene calls are TRBV6-1 and TRBJ2-1, with a weak D call TRBD2 (5 bases). From germline, CDR1 is MNHNS and CDR2 SASEGT. There are 15 residues in the CDR3. CDR3 loop: CASSQAEASYNEQFF. The CDR3 DNA sequence: TGTGCCAGCAGTCAAGCGGAAGCCTCCTACAATGAGCAGTTCTTC.

Only a few counts were recorded for this clonotype. The chain employs TRBV5-1 and TRBJ2-5; 8 positions agree with TRBD1. The CDR3 has 15 amino acids. Germline assignment: CDR1 SGHRS and CDR2 YFSETQ. V lost 4 bases and J lost 5; bases outside the gene matches: 10. CDR3 nucleotide sequence: TGCGCCAGCAGCCCTGGAGACAGGGGTTCGGAGACCCAGTACTTC. Translation gives CASSPGDRGSETQYF.

At least ten counts were recorded for this clonotype. This chain connects TRBV2 to TRBJ2-2; D remains ambiguous. Germline CDR1 SNHLY, CDR2 FYNNEI. Trimming took off 7 bases at V and 2 bases at J, with 23 bases between the two ends. This CDR3 comprises 18 residues. CDR3 coding DNA: TGTGCCAGCATGAGGTCAACTCAGTACTCAGTAAACACCGGGGAGCTGTTTTTT. This encodes CASMRSTQYSVNTGELFF.

V and J are TRBV9 and TRBJ2-7; 14 positions match TRBD2. CDR1 is SGDLS, CDR2 YYNGEE, per germline. V lost 4 bases to trimming and J lost 5 bases; unmatched junction nucleotides: 8. CDR3 length: 16 amino acids. CDR3 sequence reads: CASSPNRLAGGHEQYF. The CDR3 nucleotides are TGTGCCAGCAGCCCTAACAGACTAGCGGGGGGGCACGAGCAGTACTTC.

V usage is TRBV6-5 and J usage is TRBJ2-5, with a weak D call TRBD1 (5 bases). The J call may be in error: the DNA end matches TRBJ2-1 better. Germline lookup yields CDR1 MNHEY and CDR2 SVGAGI. The CDR3 is 13 amino acids. The CDR3 DNA is TGTGCCAGCAGTTACTCGAATAGGGGATCGCAGTTCTTC. Its translation: CASSYSNRGSQFF.

In its sample, this clonotype was seen many times. The chain uses TRBV7-9 and TRBJ2-1; D is ambiguous. Germline CDR1 reads SEHNR; CDR2 reads FQNEAQ (reference sequence). Trimming shortened V by 1 base and J by 0 bases, and 7 bases separated the two germline ends. The CDR3 sequence is 15 residues long. Here the CDR3 DNA reads TGTGCCAGCAGCTTAGACCAGAGCTCCTACAATGAGCAGTTCTTC. Translating gives CASSLDQSSYNEQFF.

The chain recombines TRBV28 with TRBJ2-2, with 12 nucleotides matching TRBD2. CDR1 MDHEN and CDR2 SYDVKM come from the germline V gene. V was clipped by 5 bases and J by 0 bases; unmatched bases: 7. This CDR3 region has 18 residues. The CDR3 DNA sequence: TGTGCCAGCAGTCCACCGGGACTAGCGGGCCCGAACACCGGGGAGCTGTTTTTT. It translates to CASSPPGLAGPNTGELFF.

The chain recombines TRBV12-3 or TRBV12-4 with TRBJ2-1, with TRBD2 as a possible D gene (6 bases). The ends were cut back, 7 bases at V and 5 bases at J, with 15 bases in the middle. The CDR3 length is 14 residues. The CDR3 protein is CASTRGLFNNEQFF. CDR3 nucleotide sequence: TGTGCCAGCACCAGAGGACTATTTAACAATGAGCAGTTCTTC.

The chain employs TRBV4-3 and TRBJ2-2, with D unclear. This CDR3 region has 12 residues. Germline lookup yields CDR1 LGHNA and CDR2 YSLEER. The germline V and J ends were trimmed by 4 bases and 8 bases, with 8 bases remaining between them. The CDR3 DNA reads as TGCGCCAGCAGCCTAAACCAAGGGGAGCTGTTTTTT. Protein: CASSLNQGELFF.

There are a few counts of this clonotype. The chain recombines TRBV9 with TRBJ2-1; 7 bases align to TRBD2. The length of the CDR3 is 15 residues. Losses at the gene ends were 4 bases for V and 0 bases for J; bases not matched to a gene: 4. Germline-derived CDR1 and CDR2 are SGDLS and YYNGEE. The CDR3 DNA reads TGTGCCAGCAGCATGGGAGGGAGCTCCTACAATGAGCAGTTCTTC. This sequence encodes CASSMGGSSYNEQFF.

This chain uses TRBV3-1 with TRBJ1-6, with 9 bases lining up with TRBD1. The CDR3 is 15 amino acids. The V and J ends lost 1 base and 10 bases, in that order; junction bases with no gene match: 5. Germline loops: CDR1 LGHDT, CDR2 YNNKEL (reference sequence). In DNA form, the CDR3 reads TGTGCCAGCAGCCAAGTCGGACAGGGGCTCTCACCCCTCCACTTT. It encodes CASSQVGQGLSPLHF.

The chain employs TRBV7-2 and TRBJ1-1; 10 nucleotides line up with TRBD1. Trimming at V came to 5 bases and at J to 4 bases, leaving 10 bases not matched to a gene. The CDR3 is 16 residues long. Looked up from germline, CDR1 is SGHTA and CDR2 is FQGNSA. DNA for the CDR3: TGTGCCAGCAGCAAAGCCGGGACAGGGGTGTTCACTGAAGCTTTCTTT. Its translation is CASSKAGTGVFTEAFF. Using reference TRBV7-2 and TRBJ1-1 for the parts outside the CDR3, the full variable domain is GAGVSQSPSNKVTEKGKDVELRCDPISGHTALYWYRQSLGQGLEFLIYFQGNSAPDKSGLPSDRFSAERTGGSVSTLTIQRTQQEDSAVYLCASSKAGTGVFTEAFFGQGTRLTVV.

The table lists this clonotype with many counts. This chain joins TRBV2 and TRBJ1-1; D might be TRBD1 (6 bases). Trimming pared 7 bases from V and 1 base from J, leaving 10 bases between. The CDR3 loop spans 13 amino acids. Germline CDR1 is SNHLY and CDR2 is FYNNEI. The CDR3 coding sequence is TGTGCCAGCACTGACAGGAGGAACACTGAAGCTTTCTTT. This gives the protein CASTDRRNTEAFF. The whole variable domain, filled in from reference TRBV2 and TRBJ1-1, reads EPEVTQTPSHQVTQMGQEVILRCVPISNHLYFYWYRQILGQKVEFLVSFYNNEISEKSEIFDDQFSVERPDGSNFTLKIRSTKLEDSAMYFCASTDRRNTEAFFGQGTRLTVV.

The table lists this clonotype with a count of one. J is TRBJ1-1 and V is TRBV6-5; D perhaps matches TRBD1 (6 bases). The V gene's germline CDR1 is MNHEY and CDR2 SVGAGI. V shed 11 bases and J shed 1 base, with 17 bases lying between them. CDR3 size: 14 residues. The CDR3 region is CASGPGTSNTEAFF. In DNA, the CDR3 is TGTGCCTCAGGGCCCGGGACATCGAACACTGAAGCTTTCTTT.

This chain uses TRBV20-1 with TRBJ2-3; D possibly corresponds to TRBD2 (6 bases). Germline V lookup: CDR1 DFQATT, CDR2 SNEGSKA (reference sequence). Trimming took 6 bases from V and 4 from J, leaving 11 bases between them. CDR3 length: 12 amino acids. Here the CDR3 reads CSARESADTQYF. For the CDR3, the DNA is TGCAGTGCCCGGGAGTCCGCAGATACGCAGTATTTT.

This clonotype was observed a handful of times. The chain recombines TRBV5-1 with TRBJ2-4; D ambiguous. CDR3 length: 11 residues. Germline loops: CDR1 SGHRS, CDR2 YFSETQ. Trimming took 6 bases from V and 8 from J, leaving 9 bases between them. CDR3 region: CASKLGDIQYF. CDR3 coding DNA: TGCGCCAGCAAGCTTGGTGACATTCAGTACTTC.

CDR3 DNA: TGTGCCAGCAGCTCCCGCTCGGCTTTACAAGAGACCCAGTACTTC. Translation gives CASSSRSALQETQYF. J is TRBJ2-5 and V is TRBV7-2; no clear D gene. This CDR3 contains 15 residues. The V gene's germline CDR1 is SGHTA and CDR2 FQGNSA. Trimming pared 4 bases from V and 2 bases from J, leaving 14 bases between.

This clonotype was detected a few times. The gene calls are TRBV24-1 and TRBJ2-2; D unresolved. The CDR3 length is 14 residues. V lost 9 bases and J 0 bases, leaving 10 bases between the germline ends. Germline V gene sequence: CDR1 KGHDR, CDR2 SFDVKD. The CDR3 spells CATGSETNTGELFF. The CDR3 region has the DNA TGTGCCACCGGTTCGGAAACGAACACCGGGGAGCTGTTTTTT.

This chain joins TRBV30 and TRBJ2-7; tentative D call: TRBD1 (6 bases). Germline CDR1 reads GTSNPN; CDR2 reads SVGIG (reference sequence). The CDR3 extends over 14 amino acids. The germline V and J ends were trimmed by 3 bases and 6 bases, with 18 bases remaining between them. The CDR3 spells CAWSPAARGSEQYF. CDR3 DNA sequence: TGTGCCTGGAGCCCAGCCGCCAGGGGATCCGAGCAGTACTTC.

This clonotype was counted between two and nine times. V and J are TRBV20-1 and TRBJ1-5; 9 nucleotides line up with TRBD1. Germline assignment: CDR1 DFQATT and CDR2 SNEGSKA (reference sequence). With V trimmed by 1 base and J by 6 bases, 7 bases remained unmatched. The CDR3 has 15 amino acids. CDR3 residues: CSARVSGTGLQPQHF. As DNA, the CDR3 is TGCAGTGCTAGAGTCTCCGGGACAGGGCTTCAGCCCCAGCATTTT.

The rearrangement uses TRBV7-2 and TRBJ2-3, with D maybe TRBD2 (5 bases). V lost 1 base, J lost 4 bases, and 12 bases lay in between. CDR3 length: 15 amino acids. Germline V gives CDR1 SGHTA, CDR2 FQGNSA. The CDR3 DNA follows: TGTGCCAGCAGCTTAGAGCCCCGGCGGGCAGATACGCAGTATTTT. Its translation: CASSLEPRRADTQYF.

This clonotype came up many times. The CDR3 is CSATDGTYEQYF. The CDR3 DNA reads as TGCAGTGCTACCGACGGTACCTACGAGCAGTACTTC. The chain links TRBV20-1 to TRBJ2-7; D unresolved. The germline V gene encodes CDR1 DFQATT and CDR2 SNEGSKA (reference sequence). This CDR3 comprises 12 residues. With 4 bases removed from V and 2 bases from J, the gap between germline ends came to 9 bases.

This chain connects TRBV7-8 to TRBJ2-1, with 7 bases aligning to TRBD1. CDR3 length equals 14 residues. In germline, CDR1 is SGHVS, CDR2 FQNEAQ. J gave up 5 bases and V 8 bases, and 9 bases lay outside the gene matches. CDR3 amino acids: CASLAGTANNEQFF. CDR3 sequence (DNA): TGTGCCAGCCTAGCCGGGACAGCCAACAATGAGCAGTTCTTC.

The count of this clonotype is one. The V call is TRBV9, the J call TRBJ2-3, with 8 positions matching TRBD1. The germline gives CDR1 SGDLS, CDR2 YYNGEE. The CDR3 extends over 16 amino acids. Germline trimming cut 0 bases from V and 5 bases from J; bases unmatched to any gene: 8. CDR3 protein: CASSVGQGAGGDTQYF. CDR3 in DNA: TGTGCCAGCAGCGTAGGGCAGGGGGCCGGTGGAGATACGCAGTATTTT.

Here the CDR3 reads CSVEGKGTGTSTDTQYF. CDR3 nucleotides: TGCAGCGTTGAAGGGAAAGGGACAGGGACTAGCACAGATACGCAGTATTTT. V and J are TRBV29-1 and TRBJ2-3, with 9 nucleotides matching TRBD1. Germline V gene lookup returns CDR1 SQVTM and CDR2 ANQGSEA. The CDR3 is 17 residues long. V lost 1 base, J lost 0 bases, and 8 bases stayed unmatched.

The chain couples TRBV27 to TRBJ1-4; D might be TRBD1 (6 bases). Germline V lookup: CDR1 MNHEY, CDR2 SMNVEV (reference sequence). This CDR3 contains 15 residues. Trimming removed 6 bases from V and 5 bases from J, with 16 bases in between. This CDR3 reads CASRPQGTYNEKLFF. The CDR3, as DNA: TGTGCCAGCAGGCCTCAGGGGACCTACAATGAAAAACTGTTTTTT.

There are a few counts of this clonotype. The chain recombines TRBV14 with TRBJ2-7, with D perhaps TRBD1 (5 bases). The CDR3 contains 15 residues. V was pared by 0 bases and J by 2 bases, with 11 bases between. CDR1 and CDR2 (germline): SGHDN, FVKESK. CDR3 protein: CASSQDNRIAYEQYF. CDR3 bases: TGTGCCAGCAGCCAAGATAACAGGATTGCCTACGAGCAGTACTTC.